Below are 14 T cell receptor beta chains sequenced from a single sample in a study of T-cell memory formation after mild COVID-19. Each CDR3 protein is one row after TCRdb ran MiXCR on the 5' RACE reads. The data show around 450,000 distinct CDR3 sequences, 15% to 25% seen once. The specimen sequenced was PBMCs or a T cell subset sorted from them (not recorded which). The receptors originated from an adult woman who had mild COVID-19 (a few samples of this study predate the infection). Cell type and time point are not known.

The rearrangement joins TRBV6-5 to TRBJ2-2; the D call may be TRBD1 or TRBD2 (7 bases each). The germline V and J ends were trimmed by 2 bases and 1 base, with 17 bases remaining between them. CDR1 and CDR2 (germline): MNHEY, SVGAGI. CDR3 length: 18 residues. The CDR3 region is CASSYEGALAVNTGELFF. In DNA form, the CDR3 reads TGTGCCAGCAGTTACGAGGGGGCGCTAGCGGTGAACACCGGGGAGCTGTTTTTT.

There are a few counts of this clonotype. The chain links TRBV6-5 to TRBJ2-2; D is tentatively TRBD1 or TRBD2 (5 bases each). Between the trimmed V and J ends, which lost 2 bases and 8 bases, there was a span of 12 bases. There are 14 residues in the CDR3. Per germline, CDR1 MNHEY and CDR2 SVGAGI. CDR3 protein: CASSYRGVGGELFF. CDR3 coding DNA: TGTGCCAGCAGTTACCGAGGGGTGGGTGGGGAGCTGTTTTTT.

The V and J genes are TRBV6-5 and TRBJ2-5, with D perhaps TRBD2 (6 bases). The germline CDR1 and CDR2 sequences are MNHEY and SVGAGI. The V end was cut by 6 bases, the J end by 2 bases, with 13 bases between. This CDR3 comprises 14 residues. The CDR3 DNA is TGTGCCAGCAGGTACCATCTAGCGCAAGAGACCCAGTACTTC. Its protein product is CASRYHLAQETQYF.

There are many counts of this clonotype. The V call is TRBV20-1, the J call TRBJ1-1; D may be TRBD1 (5 bases). V dropped 2 bases and J dropped 0 bases, with 13 bases sitting between them. The CDR3 runs 15 residues. The V gene's germline CDR1 is DFQATT and CDR2 SNEGSKA (reference sequence). The CDR3 loop is CSARTREGVNTEAFF. The CDR3 coding sequence is TGCAGTGCTAGAACCAGGGAAGGGGTGAACACTGAAGCTTTCTTT.

V and J are TRBV20-1 and TRBJ1-2; 9 bases are shared with TRBD1. There are 12 residues in the CDR3. Germline V gene data show CDR1 as DFQATT and CDR2 as SNEGSKA (reference sequence). Trimming at V came to 4 bases and at J to 5 bases, leaving 2 bases not matched to a gene. The chain's CDR3 is CSATGTGYGYTF. CDR3 nucleotides: TGCAGTGCTACCGGGACAGGGTATGGCTACACCTTC.

V gene TRBV5-5 combines with J gene TRBJ1-5, with no clear D. The ends were cut back, 4 bases at V and 4 bases at J, with 12 bases in the middle. The CDR3 sequence is 14 residues long. Germline values: CDR1 SGHKS, CDR2 YYEKEE (reference sequence). CDR3 sequence reads: CASSVGRGNQPQHF. The CDR3 coding sequence is TGTGCCAGCAGCGTCGGCCGGGGTAATCAGCCCCAGCATTTT.

This clonotype was picked up many times. This chain's CDR3 is CASSPRGPNTGELFF. The CDR3 nucleotides are TGTGCCAGCAGCCCCCGGGGCCCGAACACCGGGGAGCTGTTTTTT. This chain connects TRBV5-5 to TRBJ2-2; D might be TRBD1 or TRBD2, each matching 5 bases. The germline V gene has CDR1 SGHKS and CDR2 YYEKEE (reference sequence). Trimming stripped 4 bases from V and 0 bases from J, with 10 bases between. CDR3 length: 15 amino acids.

The rearrangement links TRBV9 to TRBJ2-7, with D unresolved. The germline gives CDR1 SGDLS, CDR2 YYNGEE. The CDR3 sequence is 13 residues long. Trimming shortened V by 0 bases and J by 3 bases, and 7 bases separated the two germline ends. In DNA form, the CDR3 reads TGTGCCAGCAGCGTAGCGGATTTCTACGAGCAGTACTTC. This encodes CASSVADFYEQYF.

This clonotype was counted only a few times. The chain carries TRBV21-1 and TRBJ1-5. TRBV21-1 is designated a pseudogene. This CDR3 is 9 amino acids long. In DNA form, the CDR3 reads TGTGCCAGCGTCCAGCCCCAGCATTTT. Protein sequence: CASVQPQHF.

This clonotype was found once. This chain joins TRBV5-6 and TRBJ1-2; the D is unclear. The V end was cut by 4 bases, the J end by 2 bases, with 15 bases between. Germline CDR1 SGHDT, CDR2 YYEEEE. CDR3 length: 15 residues. The CDR3 protein is CASSDEQRPNYGYTF. In DNA form, the CDR3 reads TGTGCCAGCAGCGACGAACAGAGACCCAACTATGGCTACACCTTC.

J is TRBJ2-7 and V is TRBV20-1, with a tentative D call TRBD2 (5 bases). The CDR3 spans 12 residues. Germline CDR1 is DFQATT and CDR2 is SNEGSKA (reference sequence). Trimming stripped 0 bases from V and 4 bases from J, with 7 bases between. DNA of the CDR3: TGCAGTGCTAGAGACATAGCGTACGAGCAGTACTTC. Residues: CSARDIAYEQYF.

In this sample, this clonotype turned up a few times. The chain's CDR3 is CASSLSTSNTEAFF. The DNA of the CDR3 is TGTGCCAGCAGCTTGAGCACATCGAACACTGAAGCTTTCTTT. V and J are TRBV7-3 and TRBJ1-1; D gene uncertain. CDR1 and CDR2 (germline): SGHTA, FQGTGA. V was pared by 3 bases and J by 1 base, with 9 bases between. The CDR3 sequence is 14 residues long.

Turning to this clonotype: A junction end diverges from the germline sequence, so it may reflect a read error. This chain uses TRBV15 with TRBJ2-1; 10 positions agree with TRBD2. Looked up from germline, CDR1 is LNHNV and CDR2 is YYDKDF (reference sequence). The CDR3 runs to 15 residues. The CDR3 DNA sequence: TGTGACACCAGCACCCTAGCGGGGGCCTACAATGAGCAGTTCTTC. It is translated as CDTSTLAGAYNEQFF.

This rearrangement joins TRBV10-3 to TRBJ2-1; 15 nucleotides match TRBD2. The J segment lost 7 bases and the V segment lost 3 bases, leaving 4 bases of the junction unmatched. The CDR3 sequence is 16 residues long. Germline CDR1 ENHRY, CDR2 SYGVKD. CDR3 residues: CAISDPGLAGGNEQFF. CDR3 coding DNA: TGTGCCATCAGTGACCCGGGACTAGCGGGAGGAAATGAGCAGTTCTTC.